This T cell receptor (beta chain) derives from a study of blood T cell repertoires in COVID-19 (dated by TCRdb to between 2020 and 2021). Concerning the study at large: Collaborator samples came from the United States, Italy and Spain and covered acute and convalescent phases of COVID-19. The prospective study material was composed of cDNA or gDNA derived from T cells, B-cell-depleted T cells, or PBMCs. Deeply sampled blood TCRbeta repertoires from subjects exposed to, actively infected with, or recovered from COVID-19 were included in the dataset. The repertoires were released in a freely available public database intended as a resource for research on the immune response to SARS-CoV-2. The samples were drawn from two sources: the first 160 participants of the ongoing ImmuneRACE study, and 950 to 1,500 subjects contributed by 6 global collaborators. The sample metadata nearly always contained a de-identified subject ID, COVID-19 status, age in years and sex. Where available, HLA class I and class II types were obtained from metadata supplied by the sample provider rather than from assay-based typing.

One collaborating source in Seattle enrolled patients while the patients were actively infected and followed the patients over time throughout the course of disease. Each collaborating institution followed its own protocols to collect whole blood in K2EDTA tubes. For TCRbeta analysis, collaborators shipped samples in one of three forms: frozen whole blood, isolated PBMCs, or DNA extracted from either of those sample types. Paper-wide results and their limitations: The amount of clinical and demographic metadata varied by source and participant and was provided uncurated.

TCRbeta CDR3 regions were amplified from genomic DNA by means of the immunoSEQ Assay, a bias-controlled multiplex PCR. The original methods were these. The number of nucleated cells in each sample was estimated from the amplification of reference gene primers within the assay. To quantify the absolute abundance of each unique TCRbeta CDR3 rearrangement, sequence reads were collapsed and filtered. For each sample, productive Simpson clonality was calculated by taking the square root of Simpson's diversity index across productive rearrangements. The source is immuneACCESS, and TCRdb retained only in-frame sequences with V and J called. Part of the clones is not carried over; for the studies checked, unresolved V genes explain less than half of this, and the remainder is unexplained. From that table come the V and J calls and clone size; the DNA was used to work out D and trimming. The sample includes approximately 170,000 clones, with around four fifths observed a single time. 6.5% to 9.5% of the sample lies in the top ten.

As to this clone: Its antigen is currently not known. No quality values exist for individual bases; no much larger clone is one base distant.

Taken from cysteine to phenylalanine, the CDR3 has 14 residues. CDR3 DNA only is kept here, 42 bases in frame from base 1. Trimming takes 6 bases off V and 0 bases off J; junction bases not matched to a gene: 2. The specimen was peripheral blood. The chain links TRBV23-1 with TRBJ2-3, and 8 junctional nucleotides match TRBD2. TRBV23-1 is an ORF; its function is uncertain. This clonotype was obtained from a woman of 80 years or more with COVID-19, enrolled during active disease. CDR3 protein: CASSPSGSTDTQYF. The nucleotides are TGCGCCAGCAGCCCTAGCGGGAGCACAGATACGCAGTATTTT.